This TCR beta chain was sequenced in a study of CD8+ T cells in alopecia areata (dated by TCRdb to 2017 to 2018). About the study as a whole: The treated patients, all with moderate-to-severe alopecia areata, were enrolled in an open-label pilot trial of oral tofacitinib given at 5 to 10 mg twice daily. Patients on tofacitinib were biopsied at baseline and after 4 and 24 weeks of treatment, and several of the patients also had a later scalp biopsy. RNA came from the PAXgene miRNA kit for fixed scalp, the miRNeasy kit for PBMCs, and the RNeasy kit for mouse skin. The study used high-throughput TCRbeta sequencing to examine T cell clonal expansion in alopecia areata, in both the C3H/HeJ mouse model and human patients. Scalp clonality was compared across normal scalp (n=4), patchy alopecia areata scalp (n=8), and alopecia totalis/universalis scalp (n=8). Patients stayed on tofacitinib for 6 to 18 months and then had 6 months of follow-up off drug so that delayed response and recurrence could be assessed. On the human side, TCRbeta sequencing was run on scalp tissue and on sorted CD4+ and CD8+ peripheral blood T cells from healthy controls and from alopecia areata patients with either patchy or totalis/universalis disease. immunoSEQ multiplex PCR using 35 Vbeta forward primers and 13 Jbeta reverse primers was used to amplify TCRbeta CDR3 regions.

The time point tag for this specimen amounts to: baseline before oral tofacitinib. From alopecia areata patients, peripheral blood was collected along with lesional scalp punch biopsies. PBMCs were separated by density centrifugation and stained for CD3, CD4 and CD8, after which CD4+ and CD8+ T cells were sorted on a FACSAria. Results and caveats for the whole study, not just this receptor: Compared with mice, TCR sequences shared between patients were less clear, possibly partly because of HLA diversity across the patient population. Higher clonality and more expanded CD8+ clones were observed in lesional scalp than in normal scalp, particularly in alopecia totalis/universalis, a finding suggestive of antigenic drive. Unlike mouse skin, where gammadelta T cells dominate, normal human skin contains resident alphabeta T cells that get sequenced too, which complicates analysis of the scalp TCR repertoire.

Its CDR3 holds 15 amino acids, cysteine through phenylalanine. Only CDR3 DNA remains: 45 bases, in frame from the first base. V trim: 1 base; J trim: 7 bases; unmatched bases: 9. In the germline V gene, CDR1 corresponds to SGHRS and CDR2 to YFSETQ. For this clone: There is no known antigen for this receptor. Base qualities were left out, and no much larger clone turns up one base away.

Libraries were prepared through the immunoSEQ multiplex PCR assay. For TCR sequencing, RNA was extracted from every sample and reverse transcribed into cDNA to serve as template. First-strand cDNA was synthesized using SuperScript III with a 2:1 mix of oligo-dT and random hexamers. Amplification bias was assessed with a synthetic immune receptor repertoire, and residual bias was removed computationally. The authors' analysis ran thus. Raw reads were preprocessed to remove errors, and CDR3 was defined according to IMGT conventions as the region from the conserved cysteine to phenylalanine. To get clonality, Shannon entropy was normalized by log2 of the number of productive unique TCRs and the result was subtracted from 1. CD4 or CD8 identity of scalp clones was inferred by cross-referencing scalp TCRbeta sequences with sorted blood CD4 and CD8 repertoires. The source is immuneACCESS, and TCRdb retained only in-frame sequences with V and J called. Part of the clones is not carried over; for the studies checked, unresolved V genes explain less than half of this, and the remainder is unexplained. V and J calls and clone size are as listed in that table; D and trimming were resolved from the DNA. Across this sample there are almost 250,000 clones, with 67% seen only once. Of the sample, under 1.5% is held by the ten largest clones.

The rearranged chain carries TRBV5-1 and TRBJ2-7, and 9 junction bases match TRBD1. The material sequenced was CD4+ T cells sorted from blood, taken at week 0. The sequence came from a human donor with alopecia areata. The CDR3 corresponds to CASSLYSGQGKEQYF. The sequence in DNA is TGCGCCAGCAGCTTGTATTCGGGACAGGGAAAAGAGCAGTACTTC.